This T cell receptor (beta chain) comes out of a study of blood T cell repertoires in COVID-19. On the study more broadly: T cells, B-cell-depleted T cells, or PBMCs supplied cDNA or gDNA.

This CDR3 is 13 amino acids long. Trimming took off 7 bases at V and 9 bases at J, with 13 bases between the two ends. Authors' processing steps: Amplifying reference gene primers gave estimates of nucleated cell counts. Sequenced by immunoSEQ multiplex PCR; TCRdb stores in-frame clones only, minus some. V, J and clone size are taken as reported in that table, and D and trimming were inferred from the DNA itself. The sample includes around 140,000 clones, more than 75% of them seen just once. Recovery among Cohort 3 donors was established by two negative PCRs, clearance, or symptom resolution. The TCR originated in a woman in her forties or fifties who had recovered from COVID-19. This sequence joins TRBV12-3 or TRBV12-4 and TRBJ1-6, with D tentatively TRBD1 (6 bases). The source material was PBMCs or T cells enriched from blood (not recorded which). CDR3 coding DNA: TGTGCCAGCACCCGGGGGGGCGGTTCACCCCTCCACTTT. Encoded protein: CASTRGGGSPLHF.